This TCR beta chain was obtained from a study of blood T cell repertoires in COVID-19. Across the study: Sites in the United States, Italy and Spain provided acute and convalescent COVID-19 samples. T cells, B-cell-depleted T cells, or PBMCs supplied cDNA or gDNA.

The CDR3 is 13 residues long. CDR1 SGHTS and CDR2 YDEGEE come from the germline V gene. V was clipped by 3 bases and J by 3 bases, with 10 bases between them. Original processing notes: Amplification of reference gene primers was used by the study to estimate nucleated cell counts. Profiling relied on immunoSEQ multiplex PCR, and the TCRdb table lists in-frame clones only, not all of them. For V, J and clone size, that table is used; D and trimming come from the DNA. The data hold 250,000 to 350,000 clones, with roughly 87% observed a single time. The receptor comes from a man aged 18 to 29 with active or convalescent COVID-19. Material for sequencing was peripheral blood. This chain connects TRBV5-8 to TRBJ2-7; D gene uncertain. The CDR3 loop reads CASSSWADYEQYF. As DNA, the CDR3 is TGTGCCAGCAGCTCATGGGCCGACTACGAGCAGTACTTC. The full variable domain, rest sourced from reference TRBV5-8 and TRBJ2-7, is EAGVTQSPTHLIKTRGQQATLRCSPISGHTSVYWYQQALGLGLQFLLWYDEGEERNRGNFPPRFSGRQFPNYSSELNVNALELEDSALYLCASSSWADYEQYFGPGTRLTVT.